One and the same sample provided the 21 T cell receptor beta chains below, sequenced in a study of blood T cell repertoires in COVID-19. TCRdb's copy holds only in-frame clones and misses some; the assay was immunoSEQ multiplex PCR. Of about 350,000 clones in the sample, around 90% are singletons; the top ten hold 3% to 4.5%. Specimen: peripheral blood. The receptor set was obtained from a woman aged 60 to 75 with COVID-19, enrolled during active disease.

The rearrangement uses TRBV2 and TRBJ2-7; 8 bases agree with TRBD2. The germline gives CDR1 SNHLY, CDR2 FYNNEI. This CDR3 is 17 amino acids long. The V and J ends lost 6 bases and 3 bases, in that order; junction bases with no gene match: 16. The DNA for the CDR3 is TGTGCCAGCAGACGAGCCGGGGGGGCCTCCCCTAACTACGAGCAGTACTTC. It encodes CASRRAGGASPNYEQYF.

The chain combines TRBV5-1 with TRBJ1-1, with a possible D match to TRBD1 (5 bases). Germline CDR1 SGHRS, CDR2 YFSETQ. V shed 6 bases and J shed 1 base, with 10 bases lying between them. There are 13 residues in the CDR3. CDR3 nucleotide sequence: TGCGCCAGCAAAAGACAGCCGAACACTGAAGCTTTCTTT. This gives the protein CASKRQPNTEAFF.

The chain couples TRBV15 to TRBJ1-4; D possibly corresponds to TRBD1 (5 bases). The CDR3 is made up of 15 amino acids. Trimming cost V 0 bases and J 1 base, with 6 bases left between them. Germline V gene data show CDR1 as LNHNV and CDR2 as YYDKDF (reference sequence). CDR3 in DNA: TGTGCCACCAGCAGAGACGGGGGAACTAATGAAAAACTGTTTTTT. This gives the protein CATSRDGGTNEKLFF. The whole variable domain, remainder taken from reference TRBV15 and TRBJ1-4, is DAMVIQNPRYQVTQFGKPVTLSCSQTLNHNVMYWYQQKSSQAPKLLFHYYDKDFNNEADTPDNFQSRRPNTSFCFLDIRSPGLGDTAMYLCATSRDGGTNEKLFFGSGTQLSVL.

This chain joins TRBV4-2 and TRBJ1-2; TRBD1 matches 9 bases. J was trimmed by 7 bases and V by 0 bases; bases with no gene match: 9. There are 16 residues in the CDR3. The germline gives CDR1 LGHNA, CDR2 YNFKEQ. This CDR3 reads CASSQDYRGQPIGYTF. The CDR3 DNA reads TGTGCCAGCAGCCAAGATTACAGGGGGCAACCCATTGGCTACACCTTC.

The rearrangement uses TRBV7-3 and TRBJ2-3; 8 bases fit TRBD2. V shed 0 bases, J shed 3 bases, and the junction held 2 bases outside the gene matches. This CDR3 has 15 amino acids. CDR1 SGHTA and CDR2 FQGTGA come from the germline V gene. The CDR3 protein is CASSLTAGGTDTQYF. The CDR3 nucleotides are TGTGCCAGCAGCTTAACGGCGGGGGGAACAGATACGCAGTATTTT.

The V gene is TRBV30, the J gene TRBJ1-5; D unclear. V gave up 2 bases and J gave up 0 bases, with 5 bases separating them. This CDR3 is built from 13 residues. CDR1 is GTSNPN, CDR2 SVGIG, per germline (reference sequence). CDR3 coding DNA: TGTGCCTGGAGTTCCCTTAGCAATCAGCCCCAGCATTTT. Translated: CAWSSLSNQPQHF.

The genes are TRBV5-5 and TRBJ2-7; tentative D call: TRBD1 (6 bases). This CDR3 is 15 amino acids long. Trimming pared 4 bases from V and 9 bases from J, leaving 23 bases between. Germline CDR1 SGHKS, CDR2 YYEKEE (reference sequence). The CDR3 nucleotides are TGTGCCAGCAGCCGAAAGGACAGCTCGCATACGGGGCAGTACTTC. Protein product: CASSRKDSSHTGQYF.

The chain links TRBV7-9 to TRBJ2-1; 13 bases fit TRBD2. Unmatched junction bases numbered 9, after V lost 5 bases and J lost 8 bases. CDR1 SEHNR and CDR2 FQNEAQ come from the germline V gene (reference sequence). The CDR3 contains 16 residues. CDR3 protein: CASSSQLAGGLYEQFF. CDR3 DNA: TGTGCCAGCAGCAGCCAACTAGCGGGGGGGCTCTATGAGCAGTTCTTC.

The genes are TRBV5-1 and TRBJ2-3, with 10 nucleotides matching TRBD2. Germline V lookup: CDR1 SGHRS, CDR2 YFSETQ. The CDR3 runs 17 residues. After removal of 4 bases from V and 2 bases from J, the junction contained 10 bases not matched to a gene. The CDR3 nucleotides are TGCGCCAGCAGCGTACTTATAGCGGGGGGTACCACAGATACGCAGTATTTT. Translating it yields CASSVLIAGGTTDTQYF.

The chain carries TRBV4-1 and TRBJ1-1; D remains unclear. Trimming shortened V by 3 bases and J by 0 bases, and 20 bases separated the two germline ends. This CDR3 spans 18 amino acids. Germline V lookup: CDR1 MGHRA, CDR2 YSYEKL. The CDR3 DNA is TGCGCCAGCAGCCAGGGCTTACTTTCCAGACGCTTGAACACTGAAGCTTTCTTT. Amino acids: CASSQGLLSRRLNTEAFF.

This clone was counted a single time. The chain couples TRBV27 to TRBJ1-2; 11 nucleotides line up with TRBD1. In germline, CDR1 is MNHEY, CDR2 SMNVEV (reference sequence). CDR3 size: 15 residues. V gave up 6 bases and J gave up 0 bases; unmatched junction bases: 3. CDR3 nucleotides: TGTGCCAGCAGGGGGACAGGGGGATCTAACTATGGCTACACCTTC. It is translated as CASRGTGGSNYGYTF.

The chain is built from TRBV30 and TRBJ1-1; 8 bases line up with TRBD1. The V and J ends lost 2 bases and 1 base, in that order; junction bases with no gene match: 12. The germline V gene encodes CDR1 GTSNPN and CDR2 SVGIG (reference sequence). The CDR3 length is 17 residues. Here the CDR3 DNA reads TGTGCCTGGAGTTCGGGACAGGTGCTTTGGGAGAACACTGAAGCTTTCTTT. Its protein product is CAWSSGQVLWENTEAFF.

The V gene is TRBV2, the J gene TRBJ2-7; 9 bases match TRBD1. The CDR3 spans 14 residues. Trimming cost V 10 bases and J 2 bases; bases outside gene matches: 9. Germline-derived CDR1 and CDR2 are SNHLY and FYNNEI. The CDR3 DNA reads TGTGCCAACGCCTTGGACAGGGGCCCCTACGAGCAGTACTTC. Amino acid sequence: CANALDRGPYEQYF.

V is TRBV5-1 and J is TRBJ1-2; TRBD1 aligns across 8 bases. With 5 bases clipped from V and 4 bases from J, the junction kept 4 bases outside the gene matches. Germline V CDR1 and CDR2: SGHRS, YFSETQ. The CDR3 runs to 13 residues. CDR3: CASRPGQGYGYTF. CDR3 DNA sequence: TGCGCCAGCAGACCAGGACAGGGCTATGGCTACACCTTC. Full variable domain (remainder filled in from reference TRBV5-1 and TRBJ1-2): KAGVTQTPRYLIKTRGQQVTLSCSPISGHRSVSWYQQTPGQGLQFLFEYFSETQRNKGNFPGRFSGRQFSNSRSEMNVSTLELGDSALYLCASRPGQGYGYTFGSGTRLTVV.

CDR3: CASGRDTQYF. As DNA, the CDR3 is TGTGCCAGTGGGCGCGATACGCAGTATTTT. The J gene is TRBJ2-3, the V gene TRBV19; D is undetermined. The V end was cut by 8 bases, the J end by 6 bases, with 6 bases between. The CDR3 consists of 10 residues. Germline CDR1 LNHDA, CDR2 SQIVND (reference sequence).

The chain recombines TRBV18 with TRBJ1-1; the D gene is possibly TRBD1 (6 bases). Germline-derived CDR1 and CDR2 are KGHSH and LQKENI. V lost 2 bases and J lost 2, with 24 bases in between. CDR3 size: 19 residues. The CDR3 DNA follows: TGTGCCAGCTCACCATCACGGGGGGCGCTACGTTTGTTAAACACTGAAGCTTTCTTT. Translated: CASSPSRGALRLLNTEAFF.

J is TRBJ2-3 and V is TRBV5-1; D might be TRBD1 (6 bases). The CDR3 totals 13 residues. V lost 7 bases and J 2 bases, leaving 11 bases between the germline ends. Germline assignment: CDR1 SGHRS and CDR2 YFSETQ. CDR3 coding DNA: TGCGCCAGCTCCAGGGACATCACAGATACGCAGTATTTT. This sequence encodes CASSRDITDTQYF.

CDR3 sequence reads: CASSQSISGNTIYF. DNA of the CDR3: TGTGCCAGCAGCCAATCTATCTCTGGAAACACCATATATTTT. This chain uses TRBV3-1 (or the pseudogene TRBV3-2) with TRBJ1-3; no clear D gene. The CDR3 totals 14 residues. The germline V gene has CDR1 LGHDT and CDR2 YNNKEL (reference sequence). V shed 2 bases and J shed 0 bases, with 5 bases lying between them.

The chain links TRBV10-2 to TRBJ1-3, with D possibly matching TRBD1 (5 bases). Germline-derived CDR1 and CDR2 are WSHSY and SAAADI. This CDR3 comprises 14 residues. V was trimmed by 2 bases and J by 2 bases, leaving 7 bases between them. The CDR3 loop reads CASSEQGPGNTIYF. The CDR3, as DNA: TGCGCCAGCAGTGAGCAGGGCCCTGGAAACACCATATATTTT.

This clone has just one count. The V call is TRBV18, the J call TRBJ1-3; D possibly corresponds to TRBD1 (6 bases). CDR3 length: 16 amino acids. Trimming pared 3 bases from V and 0 bases from J, leaving 12 bases between. The germline V gene has CDR1 KGHSH and CDR2 LQKENI. CDR3: CASSPAGQSSGNTIYF. Here the CDR3 DNA reads TGTGCCAGCTCACCCGCTGGACAGTCCTCTGGAAACACCATATATTTT.

CDR3 region: CASPKPGQPSYEQYF. CDR3 DNA sequence: TGTGCCAGCCCCAAGCCCGGACAGCCCTCCTACGAGCAGTACTTC. This chain joins TRBV9 and TRBJ2-7; possible D gene TRBD1, 6 bases. Looked up from germline, CDR1 is SGDLS and CDR2 is YYNGEE. This CDR3 is 15 amino acids long. Trimming stripped 7 bases from V and 0 bases from J, with 17 bases between. The variable domain in full, with the rest retrieved from reference TRBV9 and TRBJ2-7, is DSGVTQTPKHLITATGQRVTLRCSPRSGDLSVYWYQQSLDQGLQFLIQYYNGEERAKGNILERFSAQQFPDLHSELNLSSLELGDSALYFCASPKPGQPSYEQYFGPGTRLTVT.